The 23 T cell receptor beta chains below come from one sample, sequenced in a study of OX40 agonist ivuxolimab in advanced cancers. Libraries were prepared through the immunoSEQ multiplex PCR assay. TCRdb mirrors the immuneACCESS table, restricted to in-frame sequences. Some clones are absent from its copies; in checked studies, under half trace to an unresolved V gene, and the reason for the others is unknown. The sample table holds tens of thousands of clones, of which approximately 87% were seen once. The ten most abundant clones make up more than 0.35% of the sample. Sequencing used CD4+ or CD8+ T cells sorted from blood, obtained in a trial of the OX40 agonist ivuxolimab. The source is an adult with an advanced solid tumor such as melanoma, head and neck, liver or kidney cancer.

The gene calls are TRBV2 and TRBJ2-1; D possibly corresponds to TRBD2 (8 bases). The CDR3 contains 15 residues. The V end lost 8 bases, the J end lost 6 bases, and 20 bases lay between the germline ends. Germline CDR1 is SNHLY and CDR2 is FYNNEI. The CDR3: CASRRGREEVNEQFF. CDR3 DNA sequence: TGTGCCAGCCGGAGGGGGCGGGAGGAGGTCAATGAGCAGTTCTTC.

The chain links TRBV5-1 to TRBJ1-1, with 9 bases aligning to TRBD1. The germline V gene has CDR1 SGHRS and CDR2 YFSETQ. The CDR3 extends over 14 amino acids. V was pared by 4 bases and J by 5 bases, with 6 bases of the junction left unmatched. Here the CDR3 reads CASSPNRGRTEAFF. The CDR3 region has the DNA TGCGCCAGCAGCCCGAACAGGGGGCGAACTGAAGCTTTCTTT. Complete variable domain (other parts from reference TRBV5-1 and TRBJ1-1): KAGVTQTPRYLIKTRGQQVTLSCSPISGHRSVSWYQQTPGQGLQFLFEYFSETQRNKGNFPGRFSGRQFSNSRSEMNVSTLELGDSALYLCASSPNRGRTEAFFGQGTRLTVV.

This sequence joins TRBV11-2 and TRBJ2-3; 12 bases align to TRBD2. Unmatched junction bases numbered 4, after V lost 5 bases and J lost 1 base. Germline-derived CDR1 and CDR2 are SGHAT and FQNNGV. This CDR3 is 16 amino acids long. CDR3 in amino acids: CASSPWTSGGTDTQYF. CDR3 in DNA: TGTGCCAGCAGCCCGTGGACTAGCGGGGGCACAGATACGCAGTATTTT. The variable domain in full, completed from reference TRBV11-2 and TRBJ2-3, reads EAGVAQSPRYKIIEKRQSVAFWCNPISGHATLYWYQQILGQGPKLLIQFQNNGVVDDSQLPKDRFSAERLKGVDSTLKIQPAKLEDSAVYLCASSPWTSGGTDTQYFGPGTRLTVL.

This rearrangement joins TRBV7-9 to TRBJ1-4, with TRBD1 matching 9 bases. Germline CDR1 and CDR2: SEHNR and FQNEAQ (reference sequence). The CDR3 has 18 residues. With V trimmed by 6 bases and J by 7 bases, 18 bases remained unmatched. CDR3: CASRSIPGQGRSGEKLFF. The CDR3 region has the DNA TGTGCCAGCAGAAGTATTCCAGGACAGGGGCGTTCTGGTGAAAAACTGTTTTTT.

The genes are TRBV28 and TRBJ2-7, with TRBD2 matching over 7 bases. Per germline, CDR1 MDHEN and CDR2 SYDVKM. There are 16 residues in the CDR3. Trimming at V came to 6 bases and at J to 2 bases, leaving 13 bases not matched to a gene. The DNA for the CDR3 is TGTGCCAGCAGGGTCGAGAGGGCTAGCGGAGCCTACGAGCAGTACTTC. It encodes CASRVERASGAYEQYF.

V and J are TRBV29-1 and TRBJ2-3; D may be TRBD2 (5 bases). CDR3 length equals 12 residues. V gave up 4 bases and J gave up 5 bases, with 10 bases separating them. Germline loops: CDR1 SQVTM, CDR2 ANQGSEA. Written as DNA, the CDR3 is TGCAGCGTTGGGGGTCGGGAAGATACGCAGTATTTT. Translated: CSVGGREDTQYF.

This clone occurred a few times. The chain links TRBV27 to TRBJ1-5, with unresolved D. The germline V and J ends were trimmed by 6 bases and 5 bases, with 14 bases remaining between them. Germline CDR1 is MNHEY and CDR2 is SMNVEV (reference sequence). The CDR3 runs to 14 residues. CDR3 sequence (DNA): TGTGCCAGCAGCCAGGACGGGAAATATCAGCCCCAGCATTTT. This sequence encodes CASSQDGKYQPQHF.

This clone has a handful of counts. The chain joins TRBV10-2 to TRBJ2-1; D might be TRBD1 (5 bases). V was pared by 0 bases and J by 3 bases, with 15 bases between. This CDR3 is 17 amino acids long. Germline values: CDR1 WSHSY, CDR2 SAAADI. The CDR3 nucleotides read TGCGCCAGCAGTGAGTCGGTACAGGCAACTAACTACAATGAGCAGTTCTTC. It is translated as CASSESVQATNYNEQFF.

The gene calls are TRBV5-1 and TRBJ2-7, with 10 bases fitting TRBD1. CDR3 length: 16 residues. CDR1 SGHRS and CDR2 YFSETQ come from the germline V gene. J lost 6 bases, V lost 5 bases, and 14 bases had no gene match. The CDR3 sequence: CASRPLFRDRGREQYF. The CDR3 DNA reads TGCGCCAGCAGGCCGTTATTCCGGGACAGGGGACGCGAGCAGTACTTC.

The V call is TRBV27, the J call TRBJ2-2; 9 nucleotides match TRBD2. The ends lost 1 base at V and 0 bases at J; junction bases unmatched: 3. Germline CDR1 MNHEY, CDR2 SMNVEV (reference sequence). The CDR3 runs to 17 residues. The CDR3, as DNA: TGTGCCAGCAGTTTATGGGCTAGCGGGACGAACACCGGGGAGCTGTTTTTT. The encoded protein is CASSLWASGTNTGELFF.

The chain joins TRBV28 to TRBJ1-3; no clear D gene. Looked up from germline, CDR1 is MDHEN and CDR2 is SYDVKM. The CDR3 is 13 residues long. V lost 5 bases and J lost 9, with 14 bases in between. CDR3 DNA: TGTGCCAGCAGTCCCGGCGGTGGAGCCACCATATATTTT. It translates to CASSPGGGATIYF.

This sequence joins TRBV7-8 and TRBJ2-7; TRBD1 aligns across 8 bases. J lost 5 bases, V lost 4 bases, and 7 bases had no gene match. Germline CDR1 and CDR2: SGHVS and FQNEAQ. This CDR3 comprises 14 residues. CDR3: CASSSWTGKDEQYF. The CDR3 DNA sequence: TGTGCCAGCAGCTCTTGGACAGGGAAAGACGAGCAGTACTTC.

The chain recombines TRBV18 with TRBJ2-7, with D possibly being TRBD2 (6 bases). V dropped 0 bases and J dropped 7 bases, with 7 bases sitting between them. CDR3 length: 12 residues. Germline CDR1 KGHSH, CDR2 LQKENI. Written as DNA, the CDR3 is TGTGCCAGCTCACCACCGGCGGGGGAGCAGTACTTC. It encodes CASSPPAGEQYF.

The chain combines TRBV19 with TRBJ1-2; 9 bases are a match to TRBD1. The length of the CDR3 is 14 residues. V was clipped by 4 bases and J by 4 bases; unmatched bases: 4. CDR1 and CDR2 from the germline V gene are LNHDA and SQIVND (reference sequence). The CDR3 nucleotides are TGTGCCAGTAGTAAATCGACAGGGGGCTATGGCTACACCTTC. This gives the protein CASSKSTGGYGYTF.

The chain has TRBV7-9 and TRBJ2-4; no clear D gene. Germline loops: CDR1 SEHNR, CDR2 FQNEAQ (reference sequence). The CDR3 covers 15 residues. Trimming removed 1 base at V and 0 bases at J, with 7 bases between. CDR3: CASSLEGLAKNIQYF. DNA for the CDR3: TGTGCCAGCAGCTTAGAAGGGTTAGCCAAAAACATTCAGTACTTC.

The V call is TRBV6-1, the J call TRBJ2-7, with 7 bases fitting TRBD1. V dropped 1 base and J dropped 4; count of bases not matched to a gene: 4. The CDR3 is 14 amino acids. CDR1 MNHNS and CDR2 SASEGT come from the germline V gene. This CDR3 reads CASSEDYRGYEQYF. CDR3 nucleotides: TGTGCCAGCAGTGAAGACTACAGGGGATACGAGCAGTACTTC.

The rearrangement links TRBV28 to TRBJ1-1; 7 bases map to TRBD1. The CDR3 length is 16 residues. V shed 5 bases and J 6 bases; nucleotides not matched to a gene: 15. Per germline, CDR1 MDHEN and CDR2 SYDVKM. Here the CDR3 reads CASSPNNRGGGSEAFF. CDR3 bases: TGTGCCAGCAGTCCAAATAACAGGGGAGGGGGGTCTGAAGCTTTCTTT.

This rearrangement joins TRBV10-3 to TRBJ2-1; D is perhaps TRBD2 (6 bases). V was clipped by 3 bases and J by 2 bases, with 11 bases between them. This CDR3 is built from 15 residues. Germline CDR1 ENHRY, CDR2 SYGVKD. DNA for the CDR3: TGTGCCATCAGTGACCAGACTAGGGCCTACAATGAGCAGTTCTTC. It specifies CAISDQTRAYNEQFF.

The chain uses TRBV5-4 and TRBJ2-7; TRBD2 aligns across 14 bases. This CDR3 has 14 residues. In germline, CDR1 is SGHNT, CDR2 YYREEE (reference sequence). Losses at the gene ends were 3 bases for V and 12 bases for J; bases not matched to a gene: 8. CDR3 sequence: CASSSGLAGERRYF. Here the CDR3 DNA reads TGTGCCAGCAGCTCGGGACTAGCGGGAGAACGTCGGTACTTC.

This chain uses TRBV27 with TRBJ2-7, with a weak D call TRBD1 (5 bases). The V and J ends lost 5 bases and 2 bases respectively, with 10 bases between them. From germline, CDR1 is MNHEY and CDR2 SMNVEV (reference sequence). This CDR3 region has 13 residues. The CDR3 nucleotides read TGTGCCAGCAGTAGAACGGACACCTACGAGCAGTACTTC. This codes for CASSRTDTYEQYF.

The chain recombines TRBV18 with TRBJ2-2, with 11 bases fitting TRBD2. CDR3 length equals 18 residues. Losses at the gene ends were 4 bases for V and 2 bases for J; bases not matched to a gene: 9. In germline, CDR1 is KGHSH, CDR2 LQKENI. In nucleotides, the CDR3 is TGTGCCAGCTCACTCTCGGTAGCGGGAGGGCCCAACACCGGGGAGCTGTTTTTT. Residues: CASSLSVAGGPNTGELFF.

The chain couples TRBV6-1 to TRBJ1-5; D is undetermined. The ends were cut back, 2 bases at V and 1 base at J, with 3 bases in the middle. The CDR3 sequence is 13 residues long. Germline V lookup: CDR1 MNHNS, CDR2 SASEGT. CDR3: CASSELSNQPQHF. CDR3 in DNA: TGTGCCAGCAGTGAACTGAGCAATCAGCCCCAGCATTTT.

The chain joins TRBV7-6 to TRBJ2-1, with 11 bases lining up with TRBD2. Unmatched junction bases numbered 11, after V lost 1 base and J lost 0 bases. Germline V CDR1 and CDR2: SGHVS, FNYEAQ. The CDR3 loop spans 20 amino acids. The DNA of the CDR3 is TGTGCCAGCAGCTTAGAGGTAGCGGGGGGGCCAGTTAGCTCCTACAATGAGCAGTTCTTC. The encoded protein is CASSLEVAGGPVSSYNEQFF.